This entry describes one T cell receptor beta chain. Its antigen is still unknown. This sample stems from a study of siplizumab effects on memory and regulatory T cells. The study, taken as a whole, reports: No assignable naive or memory phenotype existed for roughly 80-97% of proliferating CD4+ or CD8+ clones. Memory T cells appeared less diverse than naive cells, which seemed to contribute substantially to alloresponse.

Clones were sequenced by immunoSEQ multiplex PCR, and TCRdb holds only the in-frame ones, with some missing. In the table there are approximately 75,000 clones, roughly 93% of which are singletons. This CDR3 contains 14 residues. J was trimmed by 4 bases and V by 8 bases; bases with no gene match: 6. Per germline, CDR1 LNHDA and CDR2 SQIVND (reference sequence). The J gene is TRBJ2-2, the V gene TRBV19; 8 nucleotides align to TRBD1. What was sequenced was CD8+ T cells sorted from blood. This sequence originates from a human donor in good health. The CDR3 loop reads CASHWTGSTGELFF. The CDR3, as DNA: TGTGCCAGTCACTGGACAGGGTCCACCGGGGAGCTGTTTTTT.